What follows describes a single TCR beta chain. TCRdb's table, derived via immunoSEQ multiplex PCR, lists solely in-frame clones and lacks some. The sample holds about 100,000 clones; roughly nine tenths are singletons and the top ten take about 32%. CDR3 length: 11 residues. Germline V gene lookup returns CDR1 SGHTS and CDR2 YDEGEE. V was shortened by 2 bases and J by 3 bases, with 3 bases between the two germline ends. These data belong to a study of blood T cell repertoires in COVID-19. Study as a whole: Both acute and convalescent COVID-19 samples were obtained from the United States, Italy and Spain.

The chain uses TRBV5-8 and TRBJ2-7; no firm D call. The sequence derives from a woman of 80 years or more with acute or convalescent COVID-19. Input material: peripheral blood. CDR3 in amino acids: CASSFLYEQYF. The CDR3 DNA follows: TGTGCCAGCAGCTTCCTCTACGAGCAGTACTTC.